The TCR beta chain under discussion was sequenced for a study of T cells in Graves' hyperthyroidism and ophthalmopathy. Regarding the study as a whole: In blood, most of the thyroid clonotypes expanded above 0.001 were also present. Ophthalmopathy cases were set apart from stable hyperthyroidism by a 13 V-J model.

With a duration under 2 months, the hyperthyroidism was newly diagnosed in patients aged 18 to 65. Used for diagnoses were clinical symptoms, serum thyroxine and TRAb, thyroid ultrasound and orbital computed tomography. Comments on this clonotype: Its antigen is undetermined.

There were TCR beta CDR3 regions amplified from RNA transcripts. The TCR CDR3 was amplified in a first-round RT-PCR using the HTBI primer set. TCRdb called the multiplex PCR reads again in MiXCR, with one record for every CDR3 protein. The profile shows 560,000 or so distinct CDR3 sequences, around 45% of them singletons. Germline V CDR1 and CDR2: SGHVT, SQSDAQ. Trimming removed 4 bases from V and 7 bases from J, with 16 bases in between. CDR3 length: 15 residues. Sequencing input: peripheral blood or thyroid tissue (not recorded which). The TCR sequence derives from a woman aged 18-29 years with Graves' hyperthyroidism. The chain joins TRBV7-4 to TRBJ1-4, with D unresolved. CDR3 bases: TGTGCCAGCAGCTCCAGGCTAAGGAATTGTGAAAAACTGTTTTTT. Its protein product is CASSSRLRNCEKLFF.